This T cell receptor (beta chain) came from a study of PD-1 blockade in classical Hodgkin lymphoma (dated by TCRdb to the early 2020s). For context, the study as a whole: Nivolumab dosing was 3 mg/kg intravenously every 2 weeks, continuing until either disease progression or unacceptable toxicity. The study used CyTOF and TCR beta sequencing to define a peripheral blood immune signature of response to PD-1 blockade in classical Hodgkin lymphoma. What the work shows at the level of the full study, not this receptor alone: A significant rise by C4D1 was seen in CD4+ but not CD8+ TCR diversity (p=0.0027 vs p=0.16), with the rise being most apparent in complete responders (p=0.02). Baseline TCR diversity was reported to be lower in newly diagnosed patients than in healthy donors, and even lower in relapsed/refractory patients. The study was limited to a single clinical trial cohort, and causes of repertoire differences, possibly disease activity or prior therapy, remained undefined. Baseline diversity similar to that of newly diagnosed patients was observed in trial patients achieving complete response, whereas significantly lower diversity was observed in partial responders and progressors. Diversity was lower in patients who began nivolumab less than 1 year after ASCT, so these patients were left out of later analyses to avoid confounding by immune reconstitution.

In light of the paper, this sample's time point label describes: cycle 4 day 1 (C4D1), after more than 5 weeks of nivolumab. Every trial patient had relapsed following autologous stem cell transplantation, and prior brentuximab vedotin exposure was what differed among cohorts A, B and C. The trial cohort comprised some 60 patients with relapsed/refractory classical Hodgkin lymphoma whose best overall responses were complete response, partial response or progressive disease. Trial patients were treated with single-agent nivolumab in the multi-cohort phase II CheckMate 205 trial. An independent review committee assessed best overall response by applying the 2007 International Working Group response criteria. PBMCs from the trial were collected at three points: immediately before nivolumab initiation (C1D1), and during therapy at cycle 2 day 1 and cycle 4 day 1. Peripheral blood was collected in 8 mL Vacutainer Cell Preparation Tubes, from which PBMCs were isolated by centrifugation and then cryopreserved.

Trimmed from V: 2 bases; trimmed from J: 2 bases; junction bases lacking a gene match: 3. Taken from the germline V gene, the CDR1 and CDR2 loops are SGHVS and FNYEAQ. The CDR3 spans 16 residues, from the cysteine through the phenylalanine. Only the CDR3 DNA stays, 48 bases, in frame from base 1. A note on this clone: Which antigen it targets is not known. No much larger clonotype is one base removed from it; base qualities were not supplied.

Genomic DNA was extracted with the Qiagen DNeasy kit from unsorted PBMCs and from negatively selected CD4+ and CD8+ fractions. Using primers that anneal to V and J segments, immunoSEQ multiplex PCR amplified the TCR beta CDR3 regions. A synthetic immune receptor repertoire was used to minimize amplification bias, and remaining bias was computationally removed after sequencing. The study's own analysis went as follows. Custom Python scripts were used to quantify repertoire diversity as the Shannon entropy index. Unsorted, CD4+ and CD8+ repertoires were analyzed separately, except in combined analyses where CD4+ and CD8+ sequences were merged in silico. Clonal expansion was defined as a frequency increase of at least 2-fold after treatment compared with C1D1, and clones undetected at baseline were assigned a pseudocount of 0.5. Clones with 0 or 1 copy at C1D1 were classified as singleton clones, and clones with 2 or more copies were classified as non-singleton clones. Clones expanded in unsorted samples were assigned a CD4+, CD8+ or unknown annotation through matching of protein sequences in sorted samples from the same patient. Wilcoxon tests on paired samples were used to test changes in diversity from C1D1 to C4D1. TCRdb took this table from immuneACCESS and kept in-frame rearrangements with V and J called. Such tables lack part of the clones; where checked against another copy, unresolved V genes explain under half of the gap, and the rest is unexplained. D and trimming were read from the DNA, whereas the V and J calls and clone size are those reported in that table. This sample gives over 50,000 clones in total; roughly 87% of them show up just once. Together, the top ten hold over 7.5% of the sample.

Sample: peripheral blood mononuclear cells (PBMCs), taken before the fourth cycle of nivolumab. The receptor was derived from a human donor with classical Hodgkin lymphoma. Recombination linked TRBV7-6 to TRBJ1-3; 10 bases in the junction line up with TRBD1. The nucleotide sequence is given as TGTGCCAGCAGCTTACTTGGACAGGGGGCTGGAAACACCATATATTTT. It specifies CASSLLGQGAGNTIYF.